These T cell receptor beta chains were read from a single sample in a study of OX40 agonist ivuxolimab in advanced cancers. The data were produced by immunoSEQ multiplex PCR, yet TCRdb's version contains in-frame clones alone and is incomplete. Here the sample spans tens of thousands of clones, nearly 90% being singletons. Sequenced material: CD4+ or CD8+ T cells sorted from blood, taken in a trial of the OX40 agonist ivuxolimab. The receptors come from an adult with an advanced solid tumor such as melanoma, head and neck, liver or kidney cancer. Both conserved end residues are part of each CDR3. D genes are given only for firm matches. Clone size is given for some rows only: seen once, a few or many times, or a class if the clone is expanded.

TRBV7-7,TRBJ2-5,-,-,TGTGCTAGCAGCCAGGTAGTTGGGTTTCAAGAGACCCAGTACTTC,CASSQVVGFQETQYF
TRBV11-2,TRBJ2-7,few,-,TGTGCCAGCAGCGCATTGGGGGGCAAACAGCAGTACTTC,CASSALGGKQQYF
TRBV11-3,TRBJ2-2,-,TRBD1,TGTGCCAGCAGCCGAACCGGGACAGGGGCAGGCACCGGGGAGCTGTTTTTT,CASSRTGTGAGTGELFF
TRBV4-1,TRBJ1-3,-,-,TGCGCCAGCAGCCAAGAAGTCCAGGGTATGACTGGAAACACCATATATTTT,CASSQEVQGMTGNTIYF
TRBV10-3,TRBJ2-3,-,-,TGTGCCATCAGTGAAGGGGGGGGGCCCCCCAGGGATACGCAGTATTTT,CAISEGGGPPRDTQYF
TRBV6-6,TRBJ2-5,-,-,TGTGCCAGCAGTTACAGGGAACAAGAGACCCAGTACTTC,CASSYREQETQYF
TRBV9,TRBJ1-1,-,-,TGTGCCAGCAGCGTAGGGTATCTGGGTTACACTGAAGCTTTCTTT,CASSVGYLGYTEAFF
TRBV7-2,TRBJ2-3,few,-,TGTGCCAGCAGCTTAGAAGGCGGGGTGTACACAGATACGCAGTATTTT,CASSLEGGVYTDTQYF
TRBV9,TRBJ1-3,-,TRBD1,TGTGCCAGCAGCTTACGACAGGGGGCGACTGGAAACACCATATATTTT,CASSLRQGATGNTIYF
TRBV7-2,TRBJ1-1,-,TRBD1,TGTGCCAGCAGCCCCGCGACAGGGTTGAACACTGAAGCTTTCTTT,CASSPATGLNTEAFF
TRBV15,TRBJ2-3,once,-,TGTGCCACCAGCAGAGCGGGGGCAGATACGCAGTATTTT,CATSRAGADTQYF
TRBV9,TRBJ1-4,-,-,TGTGCCAGCAGCGCCCCTTCCGATCCTGGGGAAAAACTGTTTTTT,CASSAPSDPGEKLFF
TRBV7-6,TRBJ2-3,-,-,TGTGCCAGCAGCTTAAGCAACGCGGATACGCAGTATTTT,CASSLSNADTQYF
TRBV6-1,TRBJ1-5,-,TRBD1,TGTGCCAGCAACCGGGACAGGGATCAGCCCCAGCATTTT,CASNRDRDQPQHF
TRBV5-6,TRBJ1-1,-,-,TGTGCCAGCAGCTCGTACAGGTCGAACACTGAAGCTTTCTTT,CASSSYRSNTEAFF
TRBV5-1,TRBJ1-1,-,-,TGCGCCAGCAGCTTTGAGGGGAGCTCTGAAGCTTTCTTT,CASSFEGSSEAFF
TRBV27,TRBJ2-4,-,-,TGTGCCAGCAGTTTAAGGGGGGATCTATTGGCCAAAAACATTCAGTACTTC,CASSLRGDLLAKNIQYF